The present TCR beta chain was sequenced within a study of shared clonotypes between healthy human individuals. General study findings and limits: Researchers sampled only blood; tissue repertoires likely differ.

Original handling: ImmunoSEQ supplied junction-only sequences lacking quality scores, so filtering was different. The repertoire was sequenced with immunoSEQ multiplex PCR; TCRdb's copy has only in-frame clones and lacks some. V, J and clone size are those of that table, while D and trimming were read from the DNA. The sample has around 600,000 clones; roughly 97% are singletons. Worth noting for this clone: Antigen: not known.

Germline loops: CDR1 SGHTA, CDR2 FQGNSA. This CDR3 contains 16 residues. Trimming took 2 bases from V and 6 from J; bases not matched to a gene: 8. V is TRBV7-2 and J is TRBJ2-2, with TRBD2 matching 8 bases. The clonotype comes from a woman aged 30 to 39 in good health. The sequencing sample was made of naive CD4+ T cells sorted from blood. The subset: CD45RA+ positively selected. The CDR3 protein is CASSLWQRELSGELFF. The CDR3 DNA follows: TGTGCCAGCAGCTTATGGCAGCGGGAGTTGTCCGGGGAGCTGTTTTTT.